This T cell receptor (beta chain) was retrieved from a study of shared clonotypes between healthy human individuals. Sequencing was at deep level. Using about 220 ng DNA, 30,000 or so T cell genomes, the sorted-subset replicate PCRs were run. TCRdb keeps only in-frame clones here, not all; method: immunoSEQ multiplex PCR. The table shows about 320,000 clones, with roughly 84% occurring only once. Trimming left V 10 bases short and J 0 bases short, with 13 bases between. The CDR3 extends over 14 amino acids. Looked up from germline, CDR1 is MNHNS and CDR2 is SASEGT. General observations from the study: Naive subsets generally had larger estimated richness than memory subsets. Clonotypes not shared had lower generation probabilities than those common to all four donors.

In the case of this clone: What it recognizes is unknown.

The sequencing input was memory CD8+ T cells sorted from blood. Documented subset: CD45RO+ cells pooled with CCR7-negative TemRA cells. The V call is TRBV6-1, the J call TRBJ2-4; D perhaps matches TRBD1 (6 bases). The clonotype originates from a man aged 18 to 30 in good health. CDR3 nucleotide sequence: TGTGCCACCACAGGGAACCTAGCCAAAAACATTCAGTACTTC. This encodes CATTGNLAKNIQYF.